This T cell receptor beta chain was sequenced in a study of cytomegalovirus exposure and HLA in healthy donors. Donors were nominally healthy when sampled, though unrecorded immune exposures were likely. This CDR3 spans 12 amino acids. CDR1 is SGHRS, CDR2 YFSETQ, per germline. The ends were cut back, 4 bases at V and 14 bases at J, with 18 bases in the middle. This PCR relied on a set of 60 Vbeta primers and 13 Jbeta primers. TCRdb's copy holds only in-frame clones and misses some; the assay was immunoSEQ multiplex PCR. This sample has around 180,000 clones, with over 60% found just once. The chain recombines TRBV5-1 with TRBJ1-2; the D gene is possibly TRBD1 (5 bases). This receptor was obtained from a girl between 5 and 17 years old in good health and CMV-seronegative. The sample consisted of PBMCs. The CDR3 nucleotides read TGCGCCAGCAGCCGTGGAGGGACGAAGGAAACCTTC. Protein product: CASSRGGTKETF. Combining the CDR3 with reference TRBV5-1 and TRBJ1-2 gives the whole variable domain KAGVTQTPRYLIKTRGQQVTLSCSPISGHRSVSWYQQTPGQGLQFLFEYFSETQRNKGNFPGRFSGRQFSNSRSEMNVSTLELGDSALYLCASSRGGTKETFGSGTRLTVV.